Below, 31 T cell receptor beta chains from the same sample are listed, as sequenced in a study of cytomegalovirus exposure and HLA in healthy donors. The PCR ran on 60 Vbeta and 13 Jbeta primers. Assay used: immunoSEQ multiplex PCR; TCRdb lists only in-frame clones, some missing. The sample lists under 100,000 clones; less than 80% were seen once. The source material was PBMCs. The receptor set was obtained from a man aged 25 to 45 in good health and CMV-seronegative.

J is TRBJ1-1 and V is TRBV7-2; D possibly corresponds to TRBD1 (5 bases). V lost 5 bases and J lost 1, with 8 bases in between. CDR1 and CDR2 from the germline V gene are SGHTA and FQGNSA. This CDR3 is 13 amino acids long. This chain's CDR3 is CASSRDRNTEAFF. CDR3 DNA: TGTGCCAGCAGCCGAGACAGGAACACTGAAGCTTTCTTT.

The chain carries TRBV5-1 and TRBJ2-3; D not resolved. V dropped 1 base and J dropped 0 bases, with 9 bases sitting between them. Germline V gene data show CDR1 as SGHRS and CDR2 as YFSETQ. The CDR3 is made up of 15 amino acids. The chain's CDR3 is CASSLSSSSTDTQYF. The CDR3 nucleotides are TGCGCCAGCAGCTTGTCCTCTTCTAGCACAGATACGCAGTATTTT. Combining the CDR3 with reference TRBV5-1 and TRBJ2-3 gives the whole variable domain KAGVTQTPRYLIKTRGQQVTLSCSPISGHRSVSWYQQTPGQGLQFLFEYFSETQRNKGNFPGRFSGRQFSNSRSEMNVSTLELGDSALYLCASSLSSSSTDTQYFGPGTRLTVL.

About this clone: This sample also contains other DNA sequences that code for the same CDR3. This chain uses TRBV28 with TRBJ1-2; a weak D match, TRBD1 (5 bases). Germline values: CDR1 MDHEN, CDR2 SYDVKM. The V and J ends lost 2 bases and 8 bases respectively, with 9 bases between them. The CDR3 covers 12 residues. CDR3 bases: TGTGCCAGCAGTTTAAAGGGGATCGGCTACACCTTC. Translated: CASSLKGIGYTF.

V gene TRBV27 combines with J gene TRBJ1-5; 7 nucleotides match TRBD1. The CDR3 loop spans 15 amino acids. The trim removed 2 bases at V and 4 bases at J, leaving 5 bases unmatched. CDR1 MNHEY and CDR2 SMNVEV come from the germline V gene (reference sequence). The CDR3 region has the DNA TGTGCCAGCAGTTTAGGGCAGGGGGATAATCAGCCCCAGCATTTT. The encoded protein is CASSLGQGDNQPQHF.

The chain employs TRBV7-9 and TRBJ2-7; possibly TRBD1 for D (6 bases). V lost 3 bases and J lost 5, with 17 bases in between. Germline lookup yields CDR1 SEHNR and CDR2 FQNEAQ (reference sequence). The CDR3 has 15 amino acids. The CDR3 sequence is CASSLAGQTPDEQYF. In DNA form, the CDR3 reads TGTGCCAGCAGCTTGGCCGGACAGACCCCCGACGAGCAGTACTTC.

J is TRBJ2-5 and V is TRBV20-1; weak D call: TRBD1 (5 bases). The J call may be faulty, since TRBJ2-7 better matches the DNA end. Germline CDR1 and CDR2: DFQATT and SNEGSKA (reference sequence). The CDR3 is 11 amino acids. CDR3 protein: CSAPTVYEQYF. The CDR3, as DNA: TGCAGTGCGCCGACAGTCTACGAGCAGTACTTC.

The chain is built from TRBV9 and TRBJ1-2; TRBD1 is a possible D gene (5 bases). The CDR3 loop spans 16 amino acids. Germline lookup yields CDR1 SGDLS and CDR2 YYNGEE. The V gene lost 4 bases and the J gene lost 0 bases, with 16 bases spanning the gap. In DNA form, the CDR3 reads TGTGCCAGCAGCCAGATGAATGGGGGGTCTAACTATGGCTACACCTTC. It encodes CASSQMNGGSNYGYTF.

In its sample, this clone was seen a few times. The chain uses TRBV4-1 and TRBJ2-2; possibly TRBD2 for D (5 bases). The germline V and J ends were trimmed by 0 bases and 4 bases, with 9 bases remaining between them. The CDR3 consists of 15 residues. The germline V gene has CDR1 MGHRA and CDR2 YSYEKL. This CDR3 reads CASSQEGLITGELFF. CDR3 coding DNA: TGCGCCAGCAGCCAAGAAGGACTTATCACCGGGGAGCTGTTTTTT.

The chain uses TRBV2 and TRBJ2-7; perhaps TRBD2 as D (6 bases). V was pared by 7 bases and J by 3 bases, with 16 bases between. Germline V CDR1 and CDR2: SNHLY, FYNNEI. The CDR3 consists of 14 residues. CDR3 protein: CASKGGNFNYEQYF. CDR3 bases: TGTGCCAGCAAGGGCGGGAACTTTAACTACGAGCAGTACTTC. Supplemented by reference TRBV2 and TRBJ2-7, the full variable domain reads EPEVTQTPSHQVTQMGQEVILRCVPISNHLYFYWYRQILGQKVEFLVSFYNNEISEKSEIFDDQFSVERPDGSNFTLKIRSTKLEDSAMYFCASKGGNFNYEQYFGPGTRLTVT.

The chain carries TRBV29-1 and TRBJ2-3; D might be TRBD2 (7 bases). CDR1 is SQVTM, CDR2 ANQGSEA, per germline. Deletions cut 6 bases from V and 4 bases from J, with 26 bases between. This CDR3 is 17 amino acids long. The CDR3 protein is CSVGYRGRGGGADTQYF. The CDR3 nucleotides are TGCAGCGTCGGGTACCGGGGGCGGGGAGGGGGGGCAGATACGCAGTATTTT.

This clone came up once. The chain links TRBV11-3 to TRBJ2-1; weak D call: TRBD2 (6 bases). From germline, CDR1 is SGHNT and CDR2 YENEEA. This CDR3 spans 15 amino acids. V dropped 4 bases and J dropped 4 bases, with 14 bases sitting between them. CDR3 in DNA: TGTGCCAGCAGCTCCGGGACTCCGGGGTACAATGAGCAGTTCTTC. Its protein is CASSSGTPGYNEQFF. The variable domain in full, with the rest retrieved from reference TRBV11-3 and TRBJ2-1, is EAGVVQSPRYKIIEKKQPVAFWCNPISGHNTLYWYLQNLGQGPELLIRYENEEAVDDSQLPKDRFSAERLKGVDSTLKIQPAELGDSAVYLCASSSGTPGYNEQFFGPGTRLTVL.

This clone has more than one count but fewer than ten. The chain's CDR3 is CASSSTVAGGVSGANVLTF. In DNA, the CDR3 is TGTGCCAGCAGCTCCACGGTAGCGGGGGGGGTTTCTGGGGCCAACGTCCTGACTTTC. The chain carries TRBV7-2 and TRBJ2-6, with 11 nucleotides matching TRBD2. The germline V gene encodes CDR1 SGHTA and CDR2 FQGNSA. The CDR3 extends over 19 amino acids. Germline trimming cut 4 bases from V and 1 base from J; bases unmatched to any gene: 9.

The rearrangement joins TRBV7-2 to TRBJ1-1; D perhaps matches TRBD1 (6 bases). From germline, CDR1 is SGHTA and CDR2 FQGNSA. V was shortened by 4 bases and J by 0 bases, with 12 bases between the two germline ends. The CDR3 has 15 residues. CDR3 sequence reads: CASSSQGPLNTEAFF. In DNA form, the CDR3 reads TGTGCCAGCAGCTCCCAGGGGCCTCTGAACACTGAAGCTTTCTTT.

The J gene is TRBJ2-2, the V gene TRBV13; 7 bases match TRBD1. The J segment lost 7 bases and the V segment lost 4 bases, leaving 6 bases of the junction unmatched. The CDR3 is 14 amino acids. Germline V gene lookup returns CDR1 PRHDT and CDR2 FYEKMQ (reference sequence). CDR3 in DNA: TGTGCCAGCAGCTCGACAGGGTCGGTCGGGGAGCTGTTTTTT. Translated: CASSSTGSVGELFF.

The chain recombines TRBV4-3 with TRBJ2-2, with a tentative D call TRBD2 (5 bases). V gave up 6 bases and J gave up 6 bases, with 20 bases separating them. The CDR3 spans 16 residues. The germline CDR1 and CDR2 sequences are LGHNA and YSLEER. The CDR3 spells CASSSRGKVKAGELFF. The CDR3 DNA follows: TGCGCCAGCAGTTCCCGGGGAAAGGTTAAAGCCGGGGAGCTGTTTTTT.

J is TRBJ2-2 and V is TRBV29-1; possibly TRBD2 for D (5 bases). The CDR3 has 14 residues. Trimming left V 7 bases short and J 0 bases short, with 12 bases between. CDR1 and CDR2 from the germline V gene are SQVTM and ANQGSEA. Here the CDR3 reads CSAYTRPNTGELFF. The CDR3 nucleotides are TGCAGCGCCTACACTAGGCCGAACACCGGGGAGCTGTTTTTT.

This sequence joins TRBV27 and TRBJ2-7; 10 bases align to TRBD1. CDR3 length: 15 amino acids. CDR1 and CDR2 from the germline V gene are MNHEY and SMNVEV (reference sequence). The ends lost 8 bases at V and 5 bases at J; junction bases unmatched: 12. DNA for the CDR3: TGTGCCAGCTATAGTTCTGACAGGGGGCCGAACGAGCAGTACTTC. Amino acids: CASYSSDRGPNEQYF.

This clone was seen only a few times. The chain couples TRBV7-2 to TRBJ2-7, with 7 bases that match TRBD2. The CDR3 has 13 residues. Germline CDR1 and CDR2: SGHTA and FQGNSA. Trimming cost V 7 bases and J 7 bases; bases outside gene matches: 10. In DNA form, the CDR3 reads TGTGCCAGCACTCGCGGCCCAGCGGGGGAGCAGTACTTC. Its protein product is CASTRGPAGEQYF.

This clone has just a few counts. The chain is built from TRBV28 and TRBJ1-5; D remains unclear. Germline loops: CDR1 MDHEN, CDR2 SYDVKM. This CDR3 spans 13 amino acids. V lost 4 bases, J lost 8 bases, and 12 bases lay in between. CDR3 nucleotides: TGTGCCAGCAGTTCCGCTAACGGGGAGCCCCAGCATTTT. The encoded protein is CASSSANGEPQHF. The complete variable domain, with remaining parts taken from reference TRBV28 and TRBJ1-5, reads DVKVTQSSRYLVKRTGEKVFLECVQDMDHENMFWYRQDPGLGLRLIYFSYDVKMKEKGDIPEGYSVSREKKERFSLILESASTNQTSMYLCASSSANGEPQHFGDGTRLSIL.

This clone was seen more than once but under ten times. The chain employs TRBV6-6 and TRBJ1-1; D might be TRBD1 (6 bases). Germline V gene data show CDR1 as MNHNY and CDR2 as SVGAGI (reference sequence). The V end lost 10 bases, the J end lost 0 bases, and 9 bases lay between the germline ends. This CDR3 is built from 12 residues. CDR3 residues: CATGQLNTEAFF. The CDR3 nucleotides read TGTGCCACCGGACAGTTGAACACTGAAGCTTTCTTT.

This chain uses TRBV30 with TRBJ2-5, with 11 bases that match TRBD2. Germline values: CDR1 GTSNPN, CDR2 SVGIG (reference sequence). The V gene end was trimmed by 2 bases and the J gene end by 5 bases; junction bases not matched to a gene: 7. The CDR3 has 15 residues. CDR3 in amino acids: CAWSQISGRGETQYF. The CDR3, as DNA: TGTGCCTGGAGTCAAATTAGCGGGAGGGGGGAGACCCAGTACTTC.

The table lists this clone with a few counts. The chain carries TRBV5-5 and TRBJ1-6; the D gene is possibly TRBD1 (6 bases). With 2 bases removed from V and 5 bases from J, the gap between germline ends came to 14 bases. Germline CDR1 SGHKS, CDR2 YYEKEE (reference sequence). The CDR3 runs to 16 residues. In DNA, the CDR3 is TGTGCCAGCAGCTTTCCGTCAGGGGCGAATAATTCACCCCTCCACTTT. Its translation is CASSFPSGANNSPLHF.

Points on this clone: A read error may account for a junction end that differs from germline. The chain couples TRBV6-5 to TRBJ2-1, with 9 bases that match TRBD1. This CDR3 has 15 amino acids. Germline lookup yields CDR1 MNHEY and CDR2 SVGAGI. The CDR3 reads CSSSYFGTGRNEQFF. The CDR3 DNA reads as TGTTCCAGCAGTTACTTCGGGACAGGGAGGAATGAGCAGTTCTTC.

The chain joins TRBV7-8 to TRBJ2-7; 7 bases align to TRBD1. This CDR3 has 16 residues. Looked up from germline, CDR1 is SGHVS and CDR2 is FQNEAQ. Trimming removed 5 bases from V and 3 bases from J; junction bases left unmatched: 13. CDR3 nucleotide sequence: TGTGCCAGCAGCGGTCGACAGGGTATCGGCTTCTACGAGCAGTACTTC. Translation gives CASSGRQGIGFYEQYF.

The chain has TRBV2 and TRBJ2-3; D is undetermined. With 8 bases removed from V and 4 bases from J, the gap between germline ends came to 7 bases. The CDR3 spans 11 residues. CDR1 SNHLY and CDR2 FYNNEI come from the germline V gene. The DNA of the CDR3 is TGTGCCAGCGTTCGGGCAGATACGCAGTATTTT. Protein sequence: CASVRADTQYF.

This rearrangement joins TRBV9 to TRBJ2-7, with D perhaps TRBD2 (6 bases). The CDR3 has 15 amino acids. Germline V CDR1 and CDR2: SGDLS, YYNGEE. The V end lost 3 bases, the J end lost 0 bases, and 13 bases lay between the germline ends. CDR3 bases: TGTGCCAGCAGCGCCGGGAGTACGGCCTCCTACGAGCAGTACTTC. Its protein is CASSAGSTASYEQYF.

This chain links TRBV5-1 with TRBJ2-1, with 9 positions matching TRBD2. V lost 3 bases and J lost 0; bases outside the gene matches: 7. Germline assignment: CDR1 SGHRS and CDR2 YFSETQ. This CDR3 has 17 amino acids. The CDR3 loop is CASSSGAGGSSYNEQFF. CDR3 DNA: TGCGCCAGCAGCTCCGGCGCGGGAGGGAGCTCCTACAATGAGCAGTTCTTC.

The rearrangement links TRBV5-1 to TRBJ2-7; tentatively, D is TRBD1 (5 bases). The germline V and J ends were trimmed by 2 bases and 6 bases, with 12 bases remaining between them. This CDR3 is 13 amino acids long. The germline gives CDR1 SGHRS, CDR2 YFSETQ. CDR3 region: CASSLGAGLEQYF. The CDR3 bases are TGCGCCAGCAGCTTAGGCGCAGGGCTCGAGCAGTACTTC. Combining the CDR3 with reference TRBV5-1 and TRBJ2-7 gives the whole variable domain KAGVTQTPRYLIKTRGQQVTLSCSPISGHRSVSWYQQTPGQGLQFLFEYFSETQRNKGNFPGRFSGRQFSNSRSEMNVSTLELGDSALYLCASSLGAGLEQYFGPGTRLTVT.

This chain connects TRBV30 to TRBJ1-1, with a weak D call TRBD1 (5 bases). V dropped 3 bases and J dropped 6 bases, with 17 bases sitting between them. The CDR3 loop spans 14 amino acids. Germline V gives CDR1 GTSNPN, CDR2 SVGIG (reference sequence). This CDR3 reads CAWRARGYSAEAFF. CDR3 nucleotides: TGTGCCTGGAGGGCCCGGGGGTATAGCGCTGAAGCTTTCTTT.

In DNA, the CDR3 is TGTGCCAGCAGCTCACAGGGGAATGAGCAGTTCTTC. This translates into CASSSQGNEQFF. This sequence joins TRBV7-6 and TRBJ2-1; 7 positions match TRBD1. J gave up 7 bases and V 4 bases, and 1 base lay outside the gene matches. The CDR3 extends over 12 amino acids. Germline values: CDR1 SGHVS, CDR2 FNYEAQ.

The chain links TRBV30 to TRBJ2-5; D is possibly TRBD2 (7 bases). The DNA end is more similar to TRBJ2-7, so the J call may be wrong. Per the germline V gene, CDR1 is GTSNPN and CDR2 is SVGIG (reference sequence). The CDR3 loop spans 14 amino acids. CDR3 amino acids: CAWGGGGSIYEQYF. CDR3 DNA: TGTGCCTGGGGGGGAGGGGGTTCTATCTACGAGCAGTACTTC.